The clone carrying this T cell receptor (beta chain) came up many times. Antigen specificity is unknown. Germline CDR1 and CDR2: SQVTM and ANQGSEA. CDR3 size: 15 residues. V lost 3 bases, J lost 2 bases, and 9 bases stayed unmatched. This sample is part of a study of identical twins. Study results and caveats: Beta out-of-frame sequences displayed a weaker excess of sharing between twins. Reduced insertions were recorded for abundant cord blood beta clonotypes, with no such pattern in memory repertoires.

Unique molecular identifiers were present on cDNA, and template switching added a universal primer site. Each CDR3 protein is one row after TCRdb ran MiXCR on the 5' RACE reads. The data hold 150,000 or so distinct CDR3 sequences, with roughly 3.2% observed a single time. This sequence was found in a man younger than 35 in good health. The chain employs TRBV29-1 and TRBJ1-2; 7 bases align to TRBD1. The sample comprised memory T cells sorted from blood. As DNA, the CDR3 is TGCAGCGTTGATAACCCGGGACAGCGAAACTATGGCTACACCTTC. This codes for CSVDNPGQRNYGYTF.